This is a list of T cell receptor beta chains from one sample in a study of T cell responses to AZD1222 COVID-19 vaccine. TCRdb keeps only in-frame clones here, not all; method: immunoSEQ multiplex PCR. Of 90,000 to 120,000 clones listed, roughly 86% are singletons. The source material was peripheral blood, sampled 28 days after the second dose of the MenACWY control vaccine. These TCRs come from an adult who received the MenACWY meningococcal vaccine as a control. Both conserved end residues are part of each CDR3. A D gene is named only where the DNA matches it firmly. Size tells how often a clone was seen (once, few, many) or the class of an expanded clone, and some rows leave it out.

V gene	clone size	D gene	J gene	CDR3 protein	CDR3 DNA
TRBV6-2/TRBV6-3	.	TRBD1	TRBJ1-2	CASSSSGTGNYGYTF	TGTGCCAGCAGCTCCTCTGGGACAGGGAACTATGGCTACACCTTC
TRBV19	few	.	TRBJ1-5	CASMGSGGNQPQHF	TGTGCCAGTATGGGGTCCGGGGGCAATCAGCCCCAGCATTTT
TRBV29-1	.	TRBD1	TRBJ1-2	CSVVRDRVNYGYTF	TGCAGCGTAGTTCGGGACAGGGTTAACTATGGCTACACCTTC
TRBV19	.	.	TRBJ1-5	CASRGGADQPQHF	TGTGCCAGCCGGGGGGGGGCGGATCAGCCCCAGCATTTT
TRBV5-1	once	.	TRBJ2-7	CASAGGGTGVYEQYF	TGCGCCAGCGCCGGGGGCGGGACCGGGGTCTACGAGCAGTACTTC
TRBV7-9	.	.	TRBJ2-7	CASSYVDYEQYF	TGTGCCAGCAGCTACGTTGACTACGAGCAGTACTTC
TRBV7-9	.	.	TRBJ2-1	CASTGTWLFF	TGTGCCAGTACCGGGACATGGTTGTTCTTC
TRBV7-5	.	.	TRBJ1-2	CVRSCPNRDRGSLDGYTF	TGTGTCAGAAGCTGCCCCAACCGGGACAGGGGGAGTCTAGATGGCTACACCTTC
TRBV3-1/TRBV3-2	.	.	TRBJ1-1	CASSQEAEMGTEAFF	TGTGCCAGCAGCCAAGAAGCCGAAATGGGCACTGAAGCTTTCTTT
TRBV6-2/TRBV6-3	.	TRBD2	TRBJ2-3	CASSEATSGGNTQYF	TGTGCCAGCAGTGAGGCGACTAGCGGGGGAAATACGCAGTATTTT
TRBV6-2/TRBV6-3	.	.	TRBJ1-5	CASSSGGMNQPQHF	TGTGCCAGCAGCTCCGGGGGAATGAATCAGCCCCAGCATTTT
TRBV6-2/TRBV6-3	.	TRBD1	TRBJ2-7	CASSYGTGRDEQYF	TGTGCCAGCAGTTACGGGACAGGGAGGGACGAGCAGTACTTC
TRBV7-6	.	.	TRBJ2-1	CASSFVGGGEQFF	TGTGCCAGCAGCTTCGTAGGGGGAGGGGAGCAGTTCTTC
TRBV11-2	.	.	TRBJ2-6	CASSAAGRVGFGANVLTF	TGTGCCAGCAGCGCTGCCGGCAGGGTGGGTTTTGGGGCCAACGTCCTGACTTTC
TRBV3-1/TRBV3-2	.	.	TRBJ2-4	CASSQDRGGGIQYF	TGTGCCAGCAGCCAAGACAGAGGAGGCGGCATTCAGTACTTC
TRBV28	.	.	TRBJ2-3	CASSTRGDTQYF	TGTGCCAGCAGTACCAGGGGAGATACGCAGTATTTT
TRBV2	.	TRBD1	TRBJ2-7	CASSKQGFEYEQYF	TGTGCCAGCAGTAAACAGGGGTTTGAGTACGAGCAGTACTTC
TRBV11-2	.	TRBD1	TRBJ1-1	CASSFAGTVNTEAFF	TGTGCCAGCAGCTTTGCCGGGACAGTGAACACTGAAGCTTTCTTT
TRBV7-2	once	TRBD2	TRBJ2-3	CASSLSGGAPDTQYF	TGTGCCAGCAGCTTAAGCGGGGGGGCCCCGGATACGCAGTATTTT
TRBV11-2	.	.	TRBJ2-7	CASSPDPAAYEQYF	TGTGCCAGCAGCCCAGACCCGGCAGCCTACGAGCAGTACTTC
TRBV7-2	.	TRBD2	TRBJ2-3	CASSLEWTSVVTQYF	TGTGCCAGCAGCTTAGAATGGACTAGCGTTGTTACGCAGTATTTT
TRBV19	.	.	TRBJ2-2	CASSMSGGSYYTGELFF	TGTGCCAGTAGTATGTCGGGGGGCTCCTATTACACCGGGGAGCTGTTTTTT